This is a list of T cell receptor beta chains from one sample in a study of cytomegalovirus exposure and HLA in healthy donors. The repertoire was sequenced with immunoSEQ multiplex PCR; TCRdb's copy has only in-frame clones and lacks some. The sample records about 150,000 clones, 75% to 90% being singletons. Sequences were obtained from PBMCs. The receptors were sampled from a woman under 30 in good health and CMV-seropositive. CDR3s include the opening cysteine and the closing phenylalanine or tryptophan. The D gene is left open where the match is weak. Not every row has a clone size; where given, it reads once, few, many or a size class.

CDR3aa | CDR3nt | v_gene | d_gene | abundance | j_gene
CASSSTGANQPQHF | TGTGCCAGCTCATCGACAGGAGCCAATCAGCCCCAGCATTTT | TRBV18 | . | . | TRBJ1-5
CASSPGTRNTEAFF | TGTGCCAGCAGTCCCGGGACAAGGAACACTGAAGCTTTCTTT | TRBV6-5 | . | . | TRBJ1-1
CASSYSGDFYGYTF | TGTGCCAGCAGTTACTCAGGGGATTTCTATGGCTACACCTTC | TRBV6-5 | . | . | TRBJ1-2
CASSPGTKNTGELFF | TGTGCCAGCAGCCCAGGGACAAAAAACACCGGGGAGCTGTTTTTT | TRBV11-2 | . | . | TRBJ2-2
CASSDGDRALDGYTF | TGTGCCAGCAGCGACGGGGACAGGGCCTTGGATGGCTACACCTTC | TRBV7-2 | TRBD1 | once | TRBJ1-2
CASSPGSYTEAFF | TGTGCCAGCAGTCCAGGGTCGTACACTGAAGCTTTCTTT | TRBV2 | . | . | TRBJ1-1
CASSVGGGDYGYTF | TGTGCCAGCAGCGTAGGAGGGGGAGACTATGGCTACACCTTC | TRBV9 | . | . | TRBJ1-2
CASSQFGGFQETQYF | TGTGCCAGCAGTCAATTCGGGGGTTTCCAAGAGACCCAGTACTTC | TRBV6-1 | . | . | TRBJ2-5
CASSRRGSGGARQYF | TGTGCCAGCAGTCGGCGGGGTAGCGGGGGGGCCCGCCAGTACTTC | TRBV6-5 | TRBD2 | . | TRBJ2-7
CASSLASGSSYEQYF | TGCGCCAGCAGCTTGGCCTCGGGAAGCTCCTACGAGCAGTACTTC | TRBV5-1 | . | . | TRBJ2-7
CASSQFTDRGNQPQHF | TGCGCCAGCAGCCAATTCACCGACAGGGGTAATCAGCCCCAGCATTTT | TRBV4-1 | TRBD1 | . | TRBJ1-5
CSVSQGAQGANVLTF | TGCAGCGTTTCGCAGGGGGCACAGGGGGCCAACGTCCTGACTTTC | TRBV29-1 | TRBD1 | . | TRBJ2-6
CASSRRQGNQPQHF | TGTGCCAGCAGCCGGCGGCAGGGTAATCAGCCCCAGCATTTT | TRBV25-1 | . | . | TRBJ1-5
CASSGLAGVEGTDTQYF | TGTGCCAGCAGCGGGCTAGCGGGAGTCGAGGGCACAGATACGCAGTATTTT | TRBV27 | TRBD2 | . | TRBJ2-3
CASSLEAGADTQYF | TGTGCCAGCAGCTTAGAAGCGGGGGCAGATACGCAGTATTTT | TRBV11-2 | TRBD2 | . | TRBJ2-3
CASSLGSREKLFF | TGTGCCAGCAGTTTGGGGAGCCGGGAAAAACTGTTTTTT | TRBV28 | . | . | TRBJ1-4
CASSEFWGETEAFF | TGTGCCAGCAGTGAATTTTGGGGGGAAACTGAAGCTTTCTTT | TRBV25-1 | . | . | TRBJ1-1
CASSNRDTGREQYF | TGTGCCAGCAGTAACCGGGACACTGGGCGGGAGCAGTACTTC | TRBV6-1 | . | . | TRBJ2-7
CASSRGIHNEQFF | TGTGCCAGCAGCCGCGGGATCCACAATGAGCAGTTCTTC | TRBV7-6 | . | . | TRBJ2-1
CASSLSVAEGLDNEQFF | TGTGCCAGCAGTTTATCGGTAGCGGAAGGTTTGGACAATGAGCAGTTCTTC | TRBV27 | . | . | TRBJ2-1
CASSLFGTGELFF | TGTGCCAGCAGTTTATTCGGCACCGGGGAGCTGTTTTTT | TRBV27 | . | . | TRBJ2-2
CASSRGISNQPQHF | TGTGCCAGCAGCCGGGGGATTAGCAATCAGCCCCAGCATTTT | TRBV5-6 | . | . | TRBJ1-5
CASSLFEGTGGYTF | TGTGCCAGCAGTTTATTCGAAGGGACAGGTGGCTACACCTTC | TRBV27 | TRBD1 | . | TRBJ1-2
CSVRAYNEQFF | TGCAGTGTGAGAGCCTACAATGAGCAGTTCTTC | TRBV20-1 | . | . | TRBJ2-1
CASRYGDEQFF | TGTGCCAGCAGGTACGGGGATGAGCAGTTCTTC | TRBV2 | . | . | TRBJ2-1
CASSWTGADTQYF | TGTGCCAGTAGTTGGACGGGGGCAGATACGCAGTATTTT | TRBV19 | . | . | TRBJ2-3
CASSEGTGGYSPLHF | TGTGCCAGCAGTGAAGGGACAGGGGGATATTCACCCCTCCACTTT | TRBV6-1 | TRBD1 | . | TRBJ1-6
CASRPSAGGAGYTF | TGTGCCAGCAGACCATCGGCAGGGGGCGCAGGCTACACCTTC | TRBV5-6 | TRBD1 | . | TRBJ1-2
CASRRTGYYNEQFF | TGTGCCAGCAGACGGACAGGGTACTACAATGAGCAGTTCTTC | TRBV28 | TRBD1 | . | TRBJ2-1
CASSHDRTYERYF | TGTGCCAGCAGCCACGACAGAACCTACGAGCGGTACTTC | TRBV7-3 | . | . | TRBJ2-7
CASSVRGGHSNQPQHF | TGTGCCAGCAGTGTACGAGGGGGCCATAGCAATCAGCCCCAGCATTTT | TRBV6-1 | TRBD1 | . | TRBJ1-5
CASSPPRLENTEAFF | TGTGCCAGCTCACCACCGCGATTAGAGAACACTGAAGCTTTCTTT | TRBV18 | . | . | TRBJ1-1
CASSEQGGGLNQPQHF | TGTGCCAGCAGTGAACAGGGGGGCGGGTTAAATCAGCCCCAGCATTTT | TRBV28 | TRBD1 | . | TRBJ1-5
CASSLAGYSGQYF | TGCGCCAGCAGCTTGGCGGGGTACTCGGGGCAGTACTTC | TRBV5-1 | . | . | TRBJ2-7
CASSFAGFPQETQYF | TGTGCCAGCAGCTTCGCAGGGTTCCCTCAAGAGACCCAGTACTTC | TRBV5-6 | . | . | TRBJ2-5
CASSTSEYNEQFF | TGTGCCAGTAGCACTAGCGAGTACAATGAGCAGTTCTTC | TRBV19 | TRBD2 | . | TRBJ2-1
CASSLGLASYNEQFF | TGCGCCAGCAGCTTGGGACTAGCGAGTTACAATGAGCAGTTCTTC | TRBV5-1 | TRBD2 | . | TRBJ2-1
CASSYSGGTEAFF | TGTGCCAGCAGTTACTCGGGGGGCACTGAAGCTTTCTTT | TRBV6-6 | . | . | TRBJ1-1
CASSMATGPLNQPQHF | TGTGCCAGTAGTATGGCAACAGGGCCACTCAATCAGCCCCAGCATTTT | TRBV19 | . | . | TRBJ1-5
CASSQQDRGTEKLFF | TGTGCCAGCAGCCAACAGGACAGGGGGACTGAAAAACTGTTTTTT | TRBV5-4 | TRBD1 | . | TRBJ1-4
CASSPHGQTSYNEQFF | TGTGCCAGCAGCCCCCACGGACAGACGTCCTACAATGAGCAGTTCTTC | TRBV7-6 | . | . | TRBJ2-1
CASSLAGSEAFF | TGTGCCAGCAGTTTAGCAGGTTCTGAAGCTTTCTTT | TRBV27 | . | . | TRBJ1-1
CASSLSGNYGYTF | TGTGCCAGCAGTTTGAGCGGTAACTATGGCTACACCTTC | TRBV27 | . | . | TRBJ1-2
CASSLRPAGTYSNQPQHF | TGTGCCAGCAGCTTAAGGCCGGCGGGCACCTATAGCAATCAGCCCCAGCATTTT | TRBV13 | . | . | TRBJ1-5
CASPGERGVAEQFF | TGTGCCAGCCCCGGGGAGCGGGGGGTAGCTGAGCAGTTCTTC | TRBV7-9 | TRBD2 | . | TRBJ2-1
CASSVRGTDTQYF | TGCGCCAGCAGTGTTCGGGGTACAGATACGCAGTATTTT | TRBV10-2 | . | once | TRBJ2-3
CASSLVAGSYTDTQYF | TGTGCCAGCAGCTTAGTGGCAGGGTCGTACACAGATACGCAGTATTTT | TRBV7-2 | . | . | TRBJ2-3
CASSRQGSHGYTF | TGTGCCAGCAGCCGACAGGGCTCCCATGGCTACACCTTC | TRBV5-4 | TRBD1 | . | TRBJ1-2
CASRPLYRENYGYTF | TGTGCCAGCAGACCACTATACAGGGAAAACTATGGCTACACCTTC | TRBV5-4 | . | . | TRBJ1-2
CASSFAASRTDTQYF | TGTGCCAGCAGCTTTGCAGCCTCGCGCACAGATACGCAGTATTTT | TRBV12-1 | . | . | TRBJ2-3
CASSEMIAGTETQYF | TGTGCCAGCAGTGAAATGATAGCGGGGACGGAGACCCAGTACTTC | TRBV2 | TRBD2 | . | TRBJ2-5
CASSVATVMTDYGYTF | TGTGCCAGCAGCGTAGCTACGGTGATGACAGACTATGGCTACACCTTC | TRBV9 | . | . | TRBJ1-2